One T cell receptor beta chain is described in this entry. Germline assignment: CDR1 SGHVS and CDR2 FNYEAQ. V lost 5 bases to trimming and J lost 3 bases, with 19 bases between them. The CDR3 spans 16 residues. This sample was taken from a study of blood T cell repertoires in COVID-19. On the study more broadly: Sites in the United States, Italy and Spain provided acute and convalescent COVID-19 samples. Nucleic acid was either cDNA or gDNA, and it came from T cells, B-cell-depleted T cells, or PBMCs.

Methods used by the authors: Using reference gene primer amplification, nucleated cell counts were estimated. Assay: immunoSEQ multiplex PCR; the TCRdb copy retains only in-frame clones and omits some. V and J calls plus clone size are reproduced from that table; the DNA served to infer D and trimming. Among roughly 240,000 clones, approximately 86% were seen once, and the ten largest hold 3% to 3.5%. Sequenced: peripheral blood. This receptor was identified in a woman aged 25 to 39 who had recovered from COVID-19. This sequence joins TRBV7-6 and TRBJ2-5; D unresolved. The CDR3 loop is CASSRNYDRDKETQYF. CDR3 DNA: TGTGCCAGCAGCCGTAATTATGACCGCGACAAAGAGACCCAGTACTTC.